These T cell receptor beta chains were read from a single sample in a study of blood T cell repertoires in COVID-19. This table comes from immunoSEQ multiplex PCR, and its TCRdb copy is limited to in-frame clones, with some not included. Here the sample spans some 150,000 clones, around 81% being singletons. The sequenced material came from peripheral blood. The receptors originated from a human donor in a cohort sampled during active COVID-19. Each CDR3 is given with its conserved first and last residue. D genes are given only for firm matches. Expanded clones are given a class, and other clones once, few, many or no size at all.

d_gene,j_gene,abundance,v_gene,CDR3aa,CDR3nt
TRBD1,TRBJ2-7,once,TRBV20-1,CSAHYRGEQYF,TGCAGTGCTCATTACAGGGGCGAGCAGTACTTC
TRBD2,TRBJ2-3,.,TRBV5-1,CASSLAGGRDTQYF,TGCGCCAGCAGCTTAGCGGGGGGGCGTGATACGCAGTATTTT
TRBD1,TRBJ1-2,.,TRBV27,CASSPRQGSIYGYTF,TGTGCCAGCAGTCCCCGACAGGGGTCAATATATGGCTACACCTTC
TRBD1,TRBJ2-7,.,TRBV11-1,CASSFRDSGIWEQYF,TGTGCCAGCAGCTTCCGGGACAGCGGAATTTGGGAGCAGTACTTC
.,TRBJ2-1,.,TRBV7-2,CASSSLGGPSIEQFF,TGTGCCAGCAGCTCATTGGGGGGGCCCTCGATAGAGCAGTTCTTC
TRBD1,TRBJ2-3,.,TRBV27,CASSSLRGGRTDTQYF,TGTGCCAGCAGTTCCCTTAGAGGGGGCCGAACAGATACGCAGTATTTT
.,TRBJ2-3,.,TRBV7-6,CASSSGLLSTDTQYF,TGTGCCAGCAGCTCGGGACTCCTTAGCACAGATACGCAGTATTTT
.,TRBJ1-3,.,TRBV12-5,CASGRGGGSGNTIYF,TGTGCTAGTGGTCGTGGGGGGGGCTCTGGAAACACCATATATTTT
.,TRBJ2-5,.,TRBV5-1,CASSFGKLETQYF,TGCGCCAGCAGCTTCGGGAAGTTGGAGACCCAGTACTTC
TRBD2,TRBJ2-5,.,TRBV2,CASSEGLAVETQYF,TGTGCCAGCAGTGAGGGACTAGCGGTAGAGACCCAGTACTTC
.,TRBJ1-2,many,TRBV6-4,CASSENGRQDYTF,TGTGCCAGCAGTGAGAATGGTAGGCAGGACTACACCTTC
TRBD2,TRBJ2-7,.,TRBV5-4,CASSPGLAGGQSYEQYF,TGTGCCAGCAGCCCTGGCCTAGCGGGGGGGCAATCCTACGAGCAGTACTTC
TRBD2,TRBJ2-1,.,TRBV25-1,CASSDSAGRDSYNEQFF,TGTGCCAGCAGTGACTCGGCGGGGAGGGACTCCTACAATGAGCAGTTCTTC
.,TRBJ2-3,.,TRBV5-1,CASSPQLDTQYF,TGCGCCAGCAGCCCCCAGTTAGATACGCAGTATTTT
.,TRBJ2-5,.,TRBV5-1,CASSLEIRVSGGSQYF,TGCGCCAGCAGCTTGGAGATTAGGGTTAGTGGGGGCTCCCAGTACTTC
.,TRBJ2-1,.,TRBV11-3,CASSLGGATYNEQFF,TGTGCCAGCAGCTTAGGCGGGGCTACCTACAATGAGCAGTTCTTC
TRBD2,TRBJ2-3,.,TRBV6-5,CASTTLGGGRDTQYF,TGTGCCAGCACAACCCTTGGGGGGGGTAGGGATACGCAGTATTTT
.,TRBJ1-3,.,TRBV5-1,CASSFDLAAGNTIYF,TGCGCCAGCAGCTTCGATTTAGCAGCCGGAAACACCATATATTTT
TRBD1,TRBJ1-6,.,TRBV9,CASSVASTGGYSPLHF,TGTGCCAGCAGCGTAGCGTCGACAGGGGGCTATTCACCCCTCCACTTT
.,TRBJ1-3,.,TRBV18,CASSPLTTAKGAGNTIYF,TGTGCCAGCTCACCACTGACGACAGCTAAAGGCGCTGGAAACACCATATATTTT
.,TRBJ2-1,.,TRBV5-5,CASSFVRISHEQFF,TGTGCCAGCAGCTTTGTGAGGATTAGCCATGAGCAGTTCTTC
.,TRBJ1-1,.,TRBV6-6,CASSPQNTEAFF,TGTGCCAGCAGTCCCCAGAACACTGAAGCTTTCTTT
TRBD2,TRBJ2-3,.,TRBV6-5,CASSYSGGGADTQYF,TGTGCCAGCAGTTACTCCGGGGGGGGAGCAGATACGCAGTATTTT